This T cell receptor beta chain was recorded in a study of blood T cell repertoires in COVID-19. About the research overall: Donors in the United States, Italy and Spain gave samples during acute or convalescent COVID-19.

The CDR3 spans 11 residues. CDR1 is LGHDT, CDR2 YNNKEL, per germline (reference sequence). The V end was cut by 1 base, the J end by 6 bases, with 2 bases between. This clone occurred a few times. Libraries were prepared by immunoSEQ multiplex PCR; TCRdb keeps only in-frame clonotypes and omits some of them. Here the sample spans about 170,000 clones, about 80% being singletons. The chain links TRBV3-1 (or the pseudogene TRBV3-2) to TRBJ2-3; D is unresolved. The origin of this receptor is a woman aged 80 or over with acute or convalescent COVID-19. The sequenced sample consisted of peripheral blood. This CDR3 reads CASSQADTQYF. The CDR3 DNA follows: TGTGCCAGCAGCCAAGCGGATACGCAGTATTTT.